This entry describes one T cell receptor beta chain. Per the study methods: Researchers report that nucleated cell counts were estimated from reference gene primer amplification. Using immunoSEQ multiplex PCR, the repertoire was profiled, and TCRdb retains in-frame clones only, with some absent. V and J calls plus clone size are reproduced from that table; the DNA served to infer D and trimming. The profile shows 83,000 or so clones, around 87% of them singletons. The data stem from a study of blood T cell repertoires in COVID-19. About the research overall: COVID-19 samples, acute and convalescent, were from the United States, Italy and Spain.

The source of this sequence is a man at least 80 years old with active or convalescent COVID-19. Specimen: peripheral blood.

This CDR3 is CASRTGGGGYTF. The CDR3 nucleotides are TGTGCCAGCAGAACAGGGGGCGGCGGCTACACCTTC. This rearrangement joins TRBV12-3 or TRBV12-4 to TRBJ1-2; 9 bases fit TRBD1. Germline trimming cut 6 bases from V and 8 bases from J; bases unmatched to any gene: 4. The CDR3 sequence is 12 residues long.